Below, 12 T cell receptor beta chains from the same sample are listed, as sequenced in a study of vaccination and CD4 T cells after COVID-19. Scientists ran DNA taken from cultured CD4+ T cells through the Oncomine TCR Beta short-read assay for sequencing. MiXCR was run by TCRdb on the PCR reads, yielding one entry per CDR3 protein. This repertoire shows approximately 5,700 distinct CDR3 sequences, approximately 40% found once; its top ten account for 40% to 45%. Antigens for these TCRs are unknown. Noted treatment: approximately 10-day PBMC culture with coronavirus spike peptide pools or control peptides (ViraFEST assay). Ahead of the COVID-19 pandemic (2011-2018), the CD4+ T cells of the unexposed donor were collected. The specimen sequenced was CD4+ T cells from blood, cultured in vitro. The origin of the receptors is a human donor in good health.

The V gene is TRBV7-9, the J gene TRBJ1-1; D call uncertain. The CDR3 is made up of 13 amino acids. Per germline, CDR1 SEHNR and CDR2 FQNEAQ (reference sequence). Trimming took off 5 bases at V and 5 bases at J, with 12 bases between the two ends. The CDR3 protein is CASSLLTGTEAFF. The CDR3 DNA follows: TGTGCCAGCAGCCTACTTACGGGTACTGAAGCTTTCTTT.

The rearrangement joins TRBV25-1 to TRBJ1-5; no reliable D call. CDR3 length equals 18 residues. CDR1 and CDR2 from the germline V gene are MGHDK and SYGVNS. V lost 6 bases, J lost 1 base, and 22 bases lay in between. The CDR3 DNA is TGTGCCAGCAGCGCCAGCTCCGGGCCGAAAGCAAGCAATCAGCCCCAGCATTTT. This codes for CASSASSGPKASNQPQHF.

J is TRBJ1-2 and V is TRBV7-9; D gene unclear. Germline V gives CDR1 SEHNR, CDR2 FQNEAQ (reference sequence). The V end lost 5 bases, the J end lost 8 bases, and 3 bases lay between the germline ends. CDR3 length: 9 residues. CDR3 DNA sequence: TGTGCCAGCAGCCCGGGCTACACCTTC. It translates to CASSPGYTF.

The V call is TRBV5-4, the J call TRBJ1-2, with D unclear. V lost 2 bases to trimming and J lost 6 bases, with 17 bases between them. Germline V gives CDR1 SGHNT, CDR2 YYREEE (reference sequence). The CDR3 totals 15 residues. CDR3 bases: TGTGCCAGCAGCTTAAAAGGTAACCCCGCGGATGGCTACACCTTC. Translating it yields CASSLKGNPADGYTF. Filled out from reference TRBV5-4 and TRBJ1-2, the complete variable domain reads ETGVTQSPTHLIKTRGQQVTLRCSSQSGHNTVSWYQQALGQGPQFIFQYYREEENGRGNFPPRFSGLQFPNYSSELNVNALELDDSALYLCASSLKGNPADGYTFGSGTRLTVV.

This clonotype was counted a few times. The CDR3 sequence: CASSLLAGLETQYF. CDR3 in DNA: TGTGCCAGCAGTTTACTAGCGGGGCTGGAGACCCAGTACTTC. This chain links TRBV27 with TRBJ2-5; 9 positions match TRBD2. CDR1 is MNHEY and CDR2 is SMNVEV in the germline V gene (reference sequence). This CDR3 is built from 14 residues. V trimming: 2 bases; J trimming: 5 bases; junction bases outside the gene matches: 3.

This clonotype was recorded only once. This rearrangement joins TRBV6-5 to TRBJ1-1; the D gene is possibly TRBD1 (5 bases). Trimming pared 4 bases from V and 7 bases from J, leaving 16 bases between. The CDR3 loop spans 14 amino acids. CDR1 MNHEY and CDR2 SVGAGI come from the germline V gene. The CDR3 spells CASSSDGTLNEAFF. The CDR3 nucleotides read TGTGCCAGCAGTTCCGACGGGACTCTTAATGAAGCTTTCTTT.

V gene TRBV4-2 combines with J gene TRBJ2-1; TRBD2 might be the D (6 bases). CDR3 size: 15 residues. The germline V gene encodes CDR1 LGHNA and CDR2 YNFKEQ. V shed 3 bases and J shed 1 base, with 10 bases lying between them. In nucleotides, the CDR3 is TGTGCCAGCAGCCAGATCGGGGGTTCCTACAATGAGCAGTTCTTC. Residues: CASSQIGGSYNEQFF.

The chain joins TRBV19 to TRBJ1-2; 7 bases align to TRBD1. J gave up 4 bases and V 5 bases, and 7 bases lay outside the gene matches. The CDR3 loop spans 14 amino acids. Looked up from germline, CDR1 is LNHDA and CDR2 is SQIVND (reference sequence). CDR3 amino acids: CASSRAGGTYGYTF. DNA of the CDR3: TGTGCCAGTAGTCGGGCAGGGGGGACCTATGGCTACACCTTC.

This clonotype was found a few times. The rearrangement uses TRBV10-3 and TRBJ2-2, with D uncertain. V shed 7 bases and J shed 3 bases, with 3 bases lying between them. The CDR3 is 11 amino acids. CDR1 is ENHRY, CDR2 SYGVKD, per germline. This chain's CDR3 is CAIMDTGELFF. In nucleotides, the CDR3 is TGTGCCATCATGGACACCGGGGAGCTGTTTTTT.

The chain couples TRBV12-3 or TRBV12-4 to TRBJ1-2; D is unclear. V lost 8 bases, J lost 5 bases, and 12 bases lay in between. The CDR3 covers 12 residues. In DNA, the CDR3 is TGTGCCAGCGTCGGAGCGAAGTATGGCTACACCTTC. Protein sequence: CASVGAKYGYTF.

This chain connects TRBV10-3 to TRBJ1-6, with 10 bases fitting TRBD1. V lost 7 bases and J lost 8; bases outside the gene matches: 5. This CDR3 contains 14 residues. Germline V gene sequence: CDR1 ENHRY, CDR2 SYGVKD. In nucleotides, the CDR3 is TGTGCCATCACCTCCGGGACAGGGGATTCACCCCTCCACTTT. It translates to CAITSGTGDSPLHF.

This clonotype was seen a handful of times. The chain couples TRBV27 to TRBJ2-3; D perhaps matches TRBD1 (6 bases). The germline V gene encodes CDR1 MNHEY and CDR2 SMNVEV (reference sequence). This CDR3 is built from 15 residues. Trimming removed 3 bases from V and 5 bases from J, with 15 bases in between. CDR3 sequence: CASSFVGGHRDTQYF. CDR3 bases: TGTGCCAGCAGTTTTGTAGGGGGACACAGAGATACGCAGTATTTT.